This TCR beta chain was recovered during a study of OX40 agonist ivuxolimab in advanced cancers. General notes on the study: The costimulatory receptor OX40 (CD134) was targeted by ivuxolimab, a fully human IgG2 agonistic monoclonal antibody. Intravenous ivuxolimab was administered to patients every 2 weeks at six dose levels: 0.01, 0.1, 0.3, 1.5, 3 and 10 mg/kg. Among the roughly 50 dose-escalation patients, around 20 had hepatocellular carcinoma, around 15 melanoma, 9 renal cell carcinoma and 9 head and neck cancer. The dose-escalation cohort was 82.7% male with a mean age of approximately 60 years, ranging from roughly 20 to 80. Prior anti-PD-1, anti-PD-L1 or anti-CTLA-4 therapy was permitted, and checkpoint inhibitors had been received by under 50% of dose-escalation patients. Three dose-escalation patients achieved partial responses, one with hepatocellular carcinoma and two with cutaneous melanoma. Peripheral TCRbeta sequencing aimed to test whether ivuxolimab altered TCR sequence diversity and caused clonal T-cell expansion. The paper describes the monotherapy dose-escalation part (N of about 47 patients) of the phase I trial of ivuxolimab.

The trial excluded patients who had a history of autoimmune disease or who were on systemic immunosuppression. Peripheral blood for TCR sequencing was collected from all dose cohorts at baseline, on cycle 4 day 1, and on cycle 7 day 1. The samples were drawn from a first-in-human, open-label, multicenter phase I dose-escalation trial of ivuxolimab. Adults with locally advanced or metastatic head and neck squamous cell, hepatocellular, melanoma or renal cell carcinoma were enrolled in the trial. Before TCR sequencing, CD4+ T cells and CD8+ T cells were sorted from peripheral blood as separate populations. To sequence the TCRbeta CDR3 region, genomic DNA was isolated from the sorted cells. TCRbeta CDR3 regions were sequenced using the immunoSEQ Assay. The immuneACCESS repertoire file appears here via TCRdb, limited to in-frame rearrangements. These files lack a portion of the clones; in checked studies, under half of the deficit traces to unresolved V genes, and the cause of the others is not known. The sample records roughly 19,000 clones, around 80% of which are singletons. The ten largest clones represent 14% of the sample.

The full study reports these points: Low levels of normalized T-cell clonal expansion were also shown by some nonresponding patients. In the 0.1-3.0 mg/kg groups, partial responders had among the lowest normalized peripheral clonal expansion, particularly in CD8+ T cells. At doses from 0.1 to 3.0 mg/kg, clonal expansion was seen in both CD4+ and CD8+ blood T cells between baseline and week 6. On average, CD8+ T cells showed more expanded clones than CD4+ T cells after ivuxolimab. The antigen specificity of the clonally expanded peripheral T cells was not determined.

This clone was detected only once. Which antigen it targets is not known. Base qualities are not recorded, but no much larger clone differs from it by a single base. The same CDR3 arises from other DNA sequences in this sample as well. From cysteine to phenylalanine, the CDR3 is 15 amino acids long. The entry retains the CDR3 DNA only, 45 bases that are in frame from base 1. The germline V gene encodes CDR1 SGHDN and CDR2 FVKESK. V and J lose 4 bases and 3 bases, and a span of 15 bases separates them. The V and J segments used are TRBV14 and TRBJ1-1; the D gene is perhaps TRBD1, from 5 matching bases. The sequence derives from an adult with an advanced solid tumor such as melanoma, head and neck, liver or kidney cancer. Sequencing was performed on CD4+ or CD8+ T cells sorted from blood, taken in a trial of the OX40 agonist ivuxolimab. CDR3 loop: CASSPRRQGDTEAFF. The DNA is as follows: TGTGCCAGCAGCCCCCGTCGTCAAGGGGACACTGAAGCTTTCTTT.